The present T cell receptor beta chain was sequenced within a study of control samples from healthy donors and cancer patients. Assay used: immunoSEQ multiplex PCR; TCRdb lists only in-frame clones, some missing. The sample yields about 69,000 clones, over 65% seen once. Trimming took off 3 bases at V and 5 bases at J, with 4 bases between the two ends. The CDR3 totals 11 residues. CDR1 and CDR2 from the germline V gene are LNHDA and SQIVND (reference sequence). This sequence originates from a woman aged 50 to 60 with lung cancer. Specimen: PBMCs. The J gene is TRBJ1-2, the V gene TRBV19; no reliable D call. The CDR3 reads CASSIGYGYTF. CDR3 nucleotides: TGTGCCAGTAGTATCGGGTATGGCTACACCTTC. Together with reference TRBV19 and TRBJ1-2, the CDR3 gives the full variable domain: DGGITQSPKYLFRKEGQNVTLSCEQNLNHDAMYWYRQDPGQGLRLIYYSQIVNDFQKGDIAEGYSVSREKKESFPLTVTSAQKNPTAFYLCASSIGYGYTFGSGTRLTVV.